These 14 T cell receptor beta chains share one sample of origin, sequenced in a study of T cells after yellow fever vaccination (dated by TCRdb to the late 2010s). The meaning of the sample's treatment or condition label: live attenuated yellow fever vaccine strain. The library was produced with 5' RACE. These reads were obtained on an Illumina HiSeq 2500. The raw public reads went through TCRdb reprocessing: fastp at Q25, MiXCR clone calling, in-frame beta chains kept. A single entry per CDR3 protein holds the most common genes and DNA from its merged rows. This sample gives under 550,000 distinct CDR3 sequences in total; less than 25% of them show up just once. The ten largest clones capture roughly a sixth of the sample. Sequences were derived from PBMCs, sampled roughly 20 days after the first yellow fever vaccination. Source of these receptors: a man in his late teens or twenties who received the YFV17D yellow fever vaccine.

The chain has TRBV12-3 or TRBV12-4 and TRBJ1-1, with unresolved D. The CDR3 loop spans 14 amino acids. Trimming pared 2 bases from V and 0 bases from J, leaving 7 bases between. CDR3 sequence: CASSLQDLNTEAFF. The CDR3 nucleotides read TGTGCCAGCAGTTTACAGGATCTGAACACTGAAGCTTTCTTT.

This chain joins TRBV20-1 and TRBJ2-5, with a tentative D call TRBD1 (6 bases). Germline V gene lookup returns CDR1 DFQATT and CDR2 SNEGSKA (reference sequence). The CDR3 is 14 residues long. Trimming took off 3 bases at V and 2 bases at J, with 13 bases between the two ends. CDR3: CSASAAGVQETQYF. The DNA for the CDR3 is TGCAGTGCTAGTGCGGCAGGGGTACAAGAGACCCAGTACTTC.

This clonotype was counted many times. Written as DNA, the CDR3 is TGTGCCAGCTCACCACCCCCCCCGGGGGAGCTGTTTTTT. Translation: CASSPPPPGELFF. The rearrangement links TRBV18 to TRBJ2-2; D gene unclear. This CDR3 has 13 residues. With 0 bases removed from V and 8 bases from J, the gap between germline ends came to 7 bases. Germline loops: CDR1 KGHSH, CDR2 LQKENI.

In regard to this clonotype: The junction and the germline gene differ at one end; a read error may be behind it. This chain links TRBV11-1 with TRBJ2-2; 7 bases match TRBD1. The CDR3 has 18 amino acids. Per the germline V gene, CDR1 is SGHAT and CDR2 is FQDESV (reference sequence). Here the CDR3 DNA reads TGTGCCAGCAGCTTAGGTCGCCGGACAGGAACGAACACCGGGGAGCTGCTTTTT. Encoded protein: CASSLGRRTGTNTGELLF.

V usage is TRBV7-9 and J usage is TRBJ2-1; 8 bases agree with TRBD2. V shed 4 bases and J 1 base; nucleotides not matched to a gene: 3. In germline, CDR1 is SEHNR, CDR2 FQNEAQ (reference sequence). This CDR3 is built from 15 residues. The CDR3 sequence is CASSSQRGSYNEQFF. The CDR3 DNA sequence: TGTGCCAGCAGCTCCCAGCGGGGGTCCTACAATGAGCAGTTCTTC.

V and J are TRBV10-3 and TRBJ2-7; TRBD1 might be the D (6 bases). The CDR3 length is 14 residues. CDR1 is ENHRY and CDR2 is SYGVKD in the germline V gene. With 5 bases removed from V and 4 bases from J, the gap between germline ends came to 15 bases. CDR3: CAISTKGDNYEQYV. CDR3 DNA: TGTGCCATCAGTACCAAGGGGGACAATTACGAGCAGTACGTC.

The chain is built from TRBV15 and TRBJ2-3; either TRBD1 or TRBD2 may supply D (5 bases each). The V gene lost 0 bases and the J gene lost 1 base, with 8 bases spanning the gap. The CDR3 has 15 residues. The germline V gene has CDR1 LNHNV and CDR2 YYDKDF (reference sequence). The CDR3 protein is CATSREGVGTDTQYF. The CDR3 DNA reads as TGTGCCACCAGCAGAGAGGGGGTGGGCACAGATACGCAGTATTTT.

This clonotype was detected only a few times. The V call is TRBV6-1, the J call TRBJ1-3, with no clear D. This CDR3 spans 15 amino acids. V was pared by 5 bases and J by 0 bases, with 11 bases between. The germline gives CDR1 MNHNS, CDR2 SASEGT. The CDR3 DNA reads as TGTGCCAGCAGTCCGGCGGACTTCTCTGGAAACACCATATATTTT. Encoded protein: CASSPADFSGNTIYF.

The chain is built from TRBV7-2 and TRBJ1-5, with D hard to call. This CDR3 has 14 residues. V dropped 6 bases and J dropped 0 bases, with 9 bases sitting between them. The germline CDR1 and CDR2 sequences are SGHTA and FQGNSA. The CDR3 region has the DNA TGTGCCAGCAGAACCGGATATAGCAATCAGCCCCAGCATTTT. This translates into CASRTGYSNQPQHF. Looking up the rest from reference TRBV7-2 and TRBJ1-5 gives the full variable domain: GAGVSQSPSNKVTEKGKDVELRCDPISGHTALYWYRQSLGQGLEFLIYFQGNSAPDKSGLPSDRFSAERTGGSVSTLTIQRTQQEDSAVYLCASRTGYSNQPQHFGDGTRLSIL.

The rearrangement uses TRBV20-1 and TRBJ2-4; 11 bases align to TRBD1. Germline values: CDR1 DFQATT, CDR2 SNEGSKA (reference sequence). This CDR3 has 14 residues. The J segment lost 8 bases and the V segment lost 3 bases, leaving 6 bases of the junction unmatched. CDR3 DNA: TGCAGTGCTAGGGCGGGACAGGGGGTAGACATTCAGTACTTC. As protein: CSARAGQGVDIQYF.

Only a few counts were recorded for this clonotype. The CDR3 DNA is TGTGCCAGCAACTCCCAGTCGAGTCGGAGAGATACGCAGTATTTT. It translates to CASNSQSSRRDTQYF. The V and J genes are TRBV2 and TRBJ2-3; unclear D gene. CDR1 SNHLY and CDR2 FYNNEI come from the germline V gene. Trimming shortened V by 7 bases and J by 5 bases, and 19 bases separated the two germline ends. There are 15 residues in the CDR3.

The rearrangement joins TRBV21-1 to TRBJ1-5. TRBV21-1 is an annotated pseudogene. The CDR3 extends over 15 amino acids. CDR3 DNA sequence: TGTGCCAGCAGCAAATTCCCCACAGGCAATCAGCCCCAGCATTTT. As protein: CASSKFPTGNQPQHF.

This clonotype has more than one count but fewer than ten. The rearrangement joins TRBV9 to TRBJ1-5; TRBD1 matches 8 bases. There are 15 residues in the CDR3. CDR1 and CDR2 (germline): SGDLS, YYNGEE. V was clipped by 5 bases and J by 7 bases; unmatched bases: 11. This CDR3 reads CASSDGAGGAQPQHF. The DNA for the CDR3 is TGTGCCAGCAGTGACGGGGCAGGGGGCGCGCAGCCCCAGCATTTT.

J is TRBJ2-7 and V is TRBV5-4, with D tentatively TRBD1 or TRBD2 (5 bases each). This CDR3 has 15 amino acids. Germline CDR1 SGHNT, CDR2 YYREEE (reference sequence). V was clipped by 0 bases and J by 2 bases, with 12 bases between them. CDR3 DNA sequence: TGTGCCAGCAGCTTGGGGACACTAGGAACCTACGAGCAGTACTTC. This encodes CASSLGTLGTYEQYF. Full variable domain (rest looked up from reference TRBV5-4 and TRBJ2-7): ETGVTQSPTHLIKTRGQQVTLRCSSQSGHNTVSWYQQALGQGPQFIFQYYREEENGRGNFPPRFSGLQFPNYSSELNVNALELDDSALYLCASSLGTLGTYEQYFGPGTRLTVT.